The rows below give T cell receptor beta chains drawn from one sample of a study of cytomegalovirus exposure and HLA in healthy donors. Sequencing used immunoSEQ multiplex PCR; TCRdb keeps in-frame clones, though not all of them. The repertoire holds over 90,000 clones, with about 95% as singletons. The sequenced sample consisted of PBMCs. These receptors were obtained from a woman younger than 30 in good health and CMV-seronegative. Each CDR3 is given with its conserved first and last residue. The order of the fields is CDR3 DNA, CDR3 protein, clone size, J gene, V gene, D gene. D genes are given only for firm matches. Part of the rows lack a size; the others show once, few, many or a class for expanded clones.

CDR3 DNA: TGTGCCAGCCATAAGGACAGGGGCAATGAAAAACTGTTTTTT; CDR3 protein: CASHKDRGNEKLFF; clone size: NA; J gene: TRBJ1-4; V gene: TRBV2; D gene: TRBD1
CDR3 DNA: TGTGCCAGCAGTTTGCAAGTTAGCGGGAGCGAGGGTTACGAGCAGTACTTC; CDR3 protein: CASSLQVSGSEGYEQYF; clone size: NA; J gene: TRBJ2-7; V gene: TRBV27; D gene: TRBD2
CDR3 DNA: TGTGCCAGCAGCTTAGGGTACGACCCTCGGGCCGGGGAGCTGTTTTTT; CDR3 protein: CASSLGYDPRAGELFF; clone size: NA; J gene: TRBJ2-2; V gene: TRBV11-2; D gene: NA
CDR3 DNA: TGTGCCAGCAGTTTAGCGGGGCTGGGGGATACGCAGTATTTT; CDR3 protein: CASSLAGLGDTQYF; clone size: NA; J gene: TRBJ2-3; V gene: TRBV6-1; D gene: TRBD2
CDR3 DNA: TGTGCCAGTAGTACGGACAGGGCAAACACCGGGGAGCTGTTTTTT; CDR3 protein: CASSTDRANTGELFF; clone size: NA; J gene: TRBJ2-2; V gene: TRBV19; D gene: TRBD1
CDR3 DNA: TGTGCCAATAGTGGGGCGGGAGCTGAGCAGTTCTTC; CDR3 protein: CANSGAGAEQFF; clone size: NA; J gene: TRBJ2-1; V gene: TRBV19; D gene: TRBD2
CDR3 DNA: TGTGCCACCAGCACCGCACAGGGCAGGGGAAATGAAAAACTGTTTTTT; CDR3 protein: CATSTAQGRGNEKLFF; clone size: NA; J gene: TRBJ1-4; V gene: TRBV15; D gene: NA
CDR3 DNA: TGTGCCAGCAGCAGCGGATCCCACACAGATACGCAGTATTTT; CDR3 protein: CASSSGSHTDTQYF; clone size: NA; J gene: TRBJ2-3; V gene: TRBV5-4; D gene: NA
CDR3 DNA: TGTGCCAGTAGTATGGGGGGACGGAGGGACAATGAGCAGTTCTTC; CDR3 protein: CASSMGGRRDNEQFF; clone size: once; J gene: TRBJ2-1; V gene: TRBV19; D gene: NA
CDR3 DNA: TGCGCCAGCAGTGCGGGAACCTTCTACAGGGGGCCCTATGCAACTAATGAAAAACTGTTTTTT; CDR3 protein: CASSAGTFYRGPYATNEKLFF; clone size: NA; J gene: TRBJ1-4; V gene: TRBV10-1; D gene: TRBD1
CDR3 DNA: TGTGCCAGTAGCCCGCGAGGAGTTTGGGATCAGCCCCAGCATTTT; CDR3 protein: CASSPRGVWDQPQHF; clone size: NA; J gene: TRBJ1-5; V gene: TRBV19; D gene: NA
CDR3 DNA: TGCGCCAGCAGCCCGGGCTATGGCTACACCTTC; CDR3 protein: CASSPGYGYTF; clone size: NA; J gene: TRBJ1-2; V gene: TRBV5-1; D gene: NA
CDR3 DNA: TGTGCCAGCAGTGAGTCCCCCGGAGACATTCAGTACTTC; CDR3 protein: CASSESPGDIQYF; clone size: once; J gene: TRBJ2-4; V gene: TRBV2; D gene: NA
CDR3 DNA: TGCGCCAGCACCCCCGGGGACAGGACGGGAGCTACTGAAGCTTTCTTT; CDR3 protein: CASTPGDRTGATEAFF; clone size: once; J gene: TRBJ1-1; V gene: TRBV5-1; D gene: TRBD1
CDR3 DNA: TGTGCCAGCAGCTTAGATTTGGCAGGGGGCGCGGATACTGAAGCTTTCTTT; CDR3 protein: CASSLDLAGGADTEAFF; clone size: NA; J gene: TRBJ1-1; V gene: TRBV7-2; D gene: TRBD1
CDR3 DNA: TGCGCCAGCAGCACCGCCCACTTGACAGGGGGGGCCGGGGAGCTGTTTTTT; CDR3 protein: CASSTAHLTGGAGELFF; clone size: NA; J gene: TRBJ2-2; V gene: TRBV5-1; D gene: TRBD1
CDR3 DNA: TGCGCCAGCAGTCGGACACCGAACACTGAAGCTTTCTTT; CDR3 protein: CASSRTPNTEAFF; clone size: NA; J gene: TRBJ1-1; V gene: TRBV10-1; D gene: NA
CDR3 DNA: TGTGCCACGCGGTGGGGGACAGCCTACAATGAGCAGTTCTTC; CDR3 protein: CATRWGTAYNEQFF; clone size: NA; J gene: TRBJ2-1; V gene: TRBV6-1; D gene: TRBD1
CDR3 DNA: TGTGCCAGCAGTTGGGGTCCAGGGGGCGGGGAGCAGTACTTC; CDR3 protein: CASSWGPGGGEQYF; clone size: NA; J gene: TRBJ2-7; V gene: TRBV27; D gene: TRBD1
CDR3 DNA: TGCGCCAGCAGCGGGGGTGGCGGGGACCACTACGAGCAGTACTTC; CDR3 protein: CASSGGGGDHYEQYF; clone size: NA; J gene: TRBJ2-7; V gene: TRBV5-1; D gene: NA
CDR3 DNA: TGTGCCAGCAGTGGACAGATTAACTATGGCTACACCTTC; CDR3 protein: CASSGQINYGYTF; clone size: NA; J gene: TRBJ1-2; V gene: TRBV6-1; D gene: NA
CDR3 DNA: TGTGCCAGCAGGTTCGGGGGAGGAGATGAAAAACTGTTTTTT; CDR3 protein: CASRFGGGDEKLFF; clone size: NA; J gene: TRBJ1-4; V gene: TRBV2; D gene: NA
CDR3 DNA: TGCGCCAGCAGCAGAACCGGGACAGGGGGCATCAACGAGCAGTACTTC; CDR3 protein: CASSRTGTGGINEQYF; clone size: NA; J gene: TRBJ2-7; V gene: TRBV5-1; D gene: TRBD1
CDR3 DNA: TGTGCCAGCAGTTACCAGGGGTCCTACTATGGCTACACCTTC; CDR3 protein: CASSYQGSYYGYTF; clone size: NA; J gene: TRBJ1-2; V gene: TRBV6-5; D gene: NA